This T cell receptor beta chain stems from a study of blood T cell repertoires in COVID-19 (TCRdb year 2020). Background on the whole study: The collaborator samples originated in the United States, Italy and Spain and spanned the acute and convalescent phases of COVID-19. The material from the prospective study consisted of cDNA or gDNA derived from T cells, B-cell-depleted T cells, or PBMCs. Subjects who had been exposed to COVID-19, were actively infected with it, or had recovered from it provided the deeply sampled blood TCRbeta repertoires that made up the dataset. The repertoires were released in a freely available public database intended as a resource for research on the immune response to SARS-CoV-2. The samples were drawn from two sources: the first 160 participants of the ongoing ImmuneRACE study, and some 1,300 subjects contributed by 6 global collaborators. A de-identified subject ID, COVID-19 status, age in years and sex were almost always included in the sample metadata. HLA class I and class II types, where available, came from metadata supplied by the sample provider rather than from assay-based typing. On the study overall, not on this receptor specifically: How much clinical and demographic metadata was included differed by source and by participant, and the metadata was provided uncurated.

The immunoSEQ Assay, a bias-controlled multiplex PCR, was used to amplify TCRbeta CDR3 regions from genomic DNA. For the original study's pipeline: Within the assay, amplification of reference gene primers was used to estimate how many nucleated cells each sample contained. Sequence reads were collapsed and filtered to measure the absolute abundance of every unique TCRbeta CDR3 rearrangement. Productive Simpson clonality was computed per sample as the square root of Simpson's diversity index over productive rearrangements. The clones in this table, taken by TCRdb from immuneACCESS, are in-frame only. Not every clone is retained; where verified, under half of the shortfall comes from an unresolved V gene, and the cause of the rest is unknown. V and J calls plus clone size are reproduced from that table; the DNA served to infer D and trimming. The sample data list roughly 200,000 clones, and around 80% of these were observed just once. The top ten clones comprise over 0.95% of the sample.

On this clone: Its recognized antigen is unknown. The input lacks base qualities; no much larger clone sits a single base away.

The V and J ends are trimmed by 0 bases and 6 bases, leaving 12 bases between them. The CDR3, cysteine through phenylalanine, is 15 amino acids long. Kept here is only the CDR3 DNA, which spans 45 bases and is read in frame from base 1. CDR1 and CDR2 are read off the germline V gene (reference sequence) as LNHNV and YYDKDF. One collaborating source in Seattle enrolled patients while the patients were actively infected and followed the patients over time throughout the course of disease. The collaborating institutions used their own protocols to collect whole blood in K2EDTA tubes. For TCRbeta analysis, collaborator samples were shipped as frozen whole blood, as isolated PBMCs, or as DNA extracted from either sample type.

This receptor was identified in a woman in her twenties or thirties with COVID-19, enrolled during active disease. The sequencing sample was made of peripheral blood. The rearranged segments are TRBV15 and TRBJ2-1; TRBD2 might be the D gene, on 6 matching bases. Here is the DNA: TGTGCCACCAGCAGAGATGGTAATAGCGGCAATGAGCAGTTCTTC. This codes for CATSRDGNSGNEQFF.